The 10 T cell receptor beta chains reported below all come from one sample, sequenced in a study of shared clonotypes between healthy human individuals. Clones were read by immunoSEQ multiplex PCR, and TCRdb kept only the in-frame ones, dropping some. The data show about 2.3 million clones, 85% to 95% seen once. The sample consisted of naive CD4+ T cells from PBMCs. This sample's subset: CD45RA+ positively selected. These receptors originate from a man in his late teens or twenties in good health. Some clones in this sample may be carry-over from other donors' samples.

The chain carries TRBV2 and TRBJ2-1; tentatively, D is TRBD2 (7 bases). CDR3 size: 14 residues. From germline, CDR1 is SNHLY and CDR2 FYNNEI. V shed 7 bases and J shed 7 bases, with 17 bases lying between them. As DNA, the CDR3 is TGTGCCAGCACGGGAGTAGGGGGGGAAAATGAGCAGTTCTTC. Protein product: CASTGVGGENEQFF.

The CDR3: CASSVSTESSYEQYF. CDR3 DNA: TGTGCCAGCAGCGTATCAACGGAGAGCTCCTACGAGCAGTACTTC. The genes are TRBV9 and TRBJ2-7; no clear D. Between the trimmed V and J ends, which lost 1 base and 0 bases, there was a span of 11 bases. There are 15 residues in the CDR3. Germline V gene data show CDR1 as SGDLS and CDR2 as YYNGEE.

The rearrangement links TRBV29-1 to TRBJ2-7; D possibly corresponds to TRBD2 (5 bases). Trimming cost V 6 bases and J 5 bases, with 14 bases left between them. The CDR3 is 12 residues long. Germline V lookup: CDR1 SQVTM, CDR2 ANQGSEA. CDR3 DNA sequence: TGCAGCGTCGGGCGCGGAGGCGACGAGCAGTACTTC. Translated, it gives CSVGRGGDEQYF.

The J gene is TRBJ2-7, the V gene TRBV7-2; a weak D match, TRBD1 (6 bases). The germline V gene has CDR1 SGHTA and CDR2 FQGNSA. The ends were cut back, 2 bases at V and 3 bases at J, with 14 bases in the middle. CDR3 length: 15 amino acids. The DNA for the CDR3 is TGTGCCAGCAGCTTATCGGGACACTTAAGCTACGAGCAGTACTTC. Its translation is CASSLSGHLSYEQYF.

This chain links TRBV2 with TRBJ2-7; tentatively, D is TRBD2 (5 bases). The CDR3 runs 17 residues. Germline lookup yields CDR1 SNHLY and CDR2 FYNNEI. The germline V and J ends were trimmed by 1 base and 1 base, with 17 bases remaining between them. The CDR3: CASSEVVAGGLSYEQYF. The CDR3 DNA reads as TGTGCCAGCAGTGAAGTTGTGGCAGGAGGTCTATCCTACGAGCAGTACTTC.

The gene calls are TRBV7-3 and TRBJ2-7; D is unclear. Deletions cut 2 bases from V and 4 bases from J, with 6 bases between. This CDR3 is 12 amino acids long. Germline V gene data show CDR1 as SGHTA and CDR2 as FQGTGA. In DNA, the CDR3 is TGTGCCAGCAGCTTAGACCCGTACGAGCAGTACTTC. This encodes CASSLDPYEQYF.

This clone was detected only once. The chain has TRBV6-1 and TRBJ2-3; D perhaps matches TRBD1 (7 bases). Germline V gene data show CDR1 as MNHNS and CDR2 as SASEGT. V lost 4 bases, J lost 2 bases, and 13 bases lay in between. The CDR3 runs 15 residues. CDR3 DNA sequence: TGTGCCAGCAGTGGGAGGGACAGAATCACAGATACGCAGTATTTT. The encoded protein is CASSGRDRITDTQYF.

The rearrangement uses TRBV4-1 and TRBJ2-1; D remains unclear. This CDR3 comprises 15 residues. V was shortened by 0 bases and J by 3 bases, with 9 bases between the two germline ends. In germline, CDR1 is MGHRA, CDR2 YSYEKL. This CDR3 is CASSQEDRIYNEQFF. CDR3 sequence (DNA): TGCGCCAGCAGCCAAGAGGATAGGATCTACAATGAGCAGTTCTTC.

This chain connects TRBV4-2 to TRBJ1-6; 11 bases match TRBD1. The junction had 7 bases not matched to a gene; V was cut back by 3 bases and J by 9 bases. Germline V gene data show CDR1 as LGHNA and CDR2 as YNFKEQ. The CDR3 length is 16 residues. The CDR3 DNA sequence: TGTGCCAGCAGCCAGGGACAGGGGGTTAGAGGTTCACCCCTCCACTTT. Amino acids: CASSQGQGVRGSPLHF.

This clone has just one count. The CDR3 region is CASSAQQGTNEKLFF. CDR3 nucleotides: TGTGCCAGCAGCGCCCAACAGGGGACTAATGAAAAACTGTTTTTT. The rearrangement uses TRBV9 and TRBJ1-4; TRBD1 aligns across 7 bases. With V trimmed by 3 bases and J by 2 bases, 4 bases remained unmatched. Germline V CDR1 and CDR2: SGDLS, YYNGEE. This CDR3 is 15 amino acids long.